These 9 T cell receptor beta chains share one sample of origin, sequenced in a study of cytomegalovirus exposure and HLA in healthy donors. Clones were read by immunoSEQ multiplex PCR, and TCRdb kept only the in-frame ones, dropping some. Of about 190,000 clones in the sample, 84% are singletons; the top ten hold 6% to 9%. The sample comprised PBMCs. The receptors come from a man between 18 and 29 years old in good health and CMV-seropositive.

The sample holds a few counts of this clone. J is TRBJ2-7 and V is TRBV2, with no clear D. The germline V gene has CDR1 SNHLY and CDR2 FYNNEI. The ends were cut back, 4 bases at V and 7 bases at J, with 8 bases in the middle. The CDR3 is 11 amino acids. CDR3 bases: TGTGCCAGCAGTGCATCGGTTGAGCAGTACTTC. It yields the protein CASSASVEQYF.

The chain carries TRBV6-5 and TRBJ1-2; D is perhaps TRBD1 (5 bases). The CDR3 loop spans 15 amino acids. V lost 6 bases and J lost 9, with 23 bases in between. The germline V gene has CDR1 MNHEY and CDR2 SVGAGI. The CDR3 DNA reads as TGTGCCAGCAGCCCGGGGGAGGGCGAGGTTGAACGCTACACCTTC. Encoded protein: CASSPGEGEVERYTF.

The V and J genes are TRBV27 and TRBJ2-1; 7 bases line up with TRBD1. There are 13 residues in the CDR3. Trimming removed 2 bases from V and 7 bases from J; junction bases left unmatched: 2. The germline CDR1 and CDR2 sequences are MNHEY and SMNVEV (reference sequence). The CDR3 coding sequence is TGTGCCAGCAGTTTAGACAGGGCGAATGAGCAGTTCTTC. Translated, it gives CASSLDRANEQFF.

This clone came up once. The chain uses TRBV7-2 and TRBJ1-2; 9 bases align to TRBD1. Trimming cost V 5 bases and J 2 bases; bases outside gene matches: 6. Germline V lookup: CDR1 SGHTA, CDR2 FQGNSA. The CDR3 contains 15 residues. The DNA of the CDR3 is TGTGCCAGCAGCGCGGCCGGGACAGGGAACTATGGCTACACCTTC. It encodes CASSAAGTGNYGYTF.

This chain joins TRBV15 and TRBJ1-1; TRBD1 might be the D (5 bases). CDR3 length: 14 amino acids. V was clipped by 5 bases and J by 1 base, with 11 bases between them. Germline lookup yields CDR1 LNHNV and CDR2 YYDKDF (reference sequence). CDR3 nucleotides: TGTGCCACCAGCCGGGGGGACCCGAACACTGAAGCTTTCTTT. It is translated as CATSRGDPNTEAFF.

V gene TRBV10-1 combines with J gene TRBJ2-3; TRBD2 aligns across 7 bases. This CDR3 spans 14 amino acids. Looked up from germline, CDR1 is WNHNN and CDR2 is SYGVQD (reference sequence). With V trimmed by 9 bases and J by 2 bases, 8 bases remained unmatched. In DNA, the CDR3 is TGCGCCAGGTTACTAGCGCCTTCCACAGATACGCAGTATTTT. It specifies CARLLAPSTDTQYF.

The rearrangement links TRBV18 to TRBJ2-3; the D is unclear. CDR1 is KGHSH and CDR2 is LQKENI in the germline V gene. The V end lost 2 bases, the J end lost 0 bases, and 9 bases lay between the germline ends. The CDR3 covers 15 residues. Here the CDR3 reads CASSPDVTSTDTQYF. The CDR3 nucleotides read TGTGCCAGCTCACCAGATGTTACTAGCACAGATACGCAGTATTTT.

This chain uses TRBV27 with TRBJ2-7; TRBD1 agrees at 10 bases. With 6 bases clipped from V and 4 bases from J, the junction kept 6 bases outside the gene matches. CDR3 length: 14 amino acids. The germline V gene encodes CDR1 MNHEY and CDR2 SMNVEV (reference sequence). DNA of the CDR3: TGTGCCAGCAGCATGACAGGGGGCCTTTACGAGCAGTACTTC. This codes for CASSMTGGLYEQYF.

V gene TRBV2 combines with J gene TRBJ1-1; weak D call: TRBD1 (6 bases). CDR3 length: 13 residues. With 8 bases removed from V and 6 bases from J, the gap between germline ends came to 16 bases. Germline CDR1 is SNHLY and CDR2 is FYNNEI. In nucleotides, the CDR3 is TGTGCCAGCGGAACTGGGGAGGGGGCTGAAGCTTTCTTT. Translated, it gives CASGTGEGAEAFF.